The clone carrying this T cell receptor beta chain occurred many times. Its target is unknown. In TCRdb, the 5' RACE reads were re-called with MiXCR into one record per CDR3 protein. The data contain roughly 80,000 distinct CDR3 sequences, 5.5% to 7.5% of them seen just once; the ten biggest clones take up just under 8%. The sample belongs to a study of early T cells in non-severe SARS-CoV-2 infection. Study results and caveats: Matching results from VDJdb favored anti-spike CD8 responses, leaving private and CD4 specificities undetected.

This receptor was taken from an adult who was a healthcare worker with PCR-confirmed SARS-CoV-2 infection or an uninfected control (not recorded which). The material sequenced was whole blood.

The CDR3 spells CASSGTSEGGELFF. As DNA, the CDR3 is TGTGCCAGCAGCGGGACTAGCGAGGGCGGGGAGCTGTTTTTT. The chain is built from TRBV6-6 and TRBJ2-2; 10 bases fit TRBD2. Germline V gene sequence: CDR1 MNHNY, CDR2 SVGAGI (reference sequence). The junction had 5 bases not matched to a gene; V was cut back by 6 bases and J by 7 bases. The CDR3 totals 14 residues.